This T cell receptor beta chain was captured in a study of STAT3 mutations in large granular lymphocyte leukemia. Study-wide background: More than half of T-LGLL patients received immunosuppressive therapy. The study's findings and limits: Treatment regimens differed across patients between samplings. Every T-cell large granular lymphocyte leukemia patient had at least one immunodominant TCR beta clonotype. Suggested: STAT3 mutation was not the ancestral event for these clonal expansions.

The method was immunoSEQ multiplex PCR; TCRdb's version includes in-frame clones alone and lacks a portion of them. Of under 35,000 clones listed, 70% to 90% are singletons. CDR3 length: 13 residues. Germline CDR1 SEHNR, CDR2 FQNEAQ (reference sequence). The V end lost 6 bases, the J end lost 2 bases, and 8 bases lay between the germline ends. Note on this clone: The antigen remains unidentified.

The sequence came from a man aged 55 to 69 with T-cell large granular lymphocyte leukemia. Some clones in this sample may be carry-over from other donors' samples. The gene calls are TRBV7-9 and TRBJ1-5; D gene ambiguous. The sample consisted of peripheral blood mononuclear cells. The CDR3 DNA reads TGTGCCAGCAGTTTTGGGGGCAATCAGCCCCAGCATTTT. Translated: CASSFGGNQPQHF.